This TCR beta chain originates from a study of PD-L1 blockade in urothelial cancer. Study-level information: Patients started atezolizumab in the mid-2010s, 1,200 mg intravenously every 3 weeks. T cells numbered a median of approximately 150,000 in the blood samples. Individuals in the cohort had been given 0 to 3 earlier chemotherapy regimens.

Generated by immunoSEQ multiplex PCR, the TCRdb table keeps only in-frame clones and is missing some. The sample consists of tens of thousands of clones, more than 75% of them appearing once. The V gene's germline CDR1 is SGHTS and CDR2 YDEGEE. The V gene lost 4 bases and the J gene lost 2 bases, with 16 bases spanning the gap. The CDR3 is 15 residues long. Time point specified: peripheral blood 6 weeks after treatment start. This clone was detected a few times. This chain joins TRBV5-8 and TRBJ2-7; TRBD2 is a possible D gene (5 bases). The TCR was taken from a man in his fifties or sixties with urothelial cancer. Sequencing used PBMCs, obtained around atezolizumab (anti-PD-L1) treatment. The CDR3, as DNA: TGTGCCAGCAGCCCGCCGGGCGGGTGGGCCTACGAGCAGTACTTC. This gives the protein CASSPPGGWAYEQYF.